The sequence of this TCR beta chain was determined in a study of T cells in localized non-small cell lung cancer. Here immunoSEQ multiplex PCR was the method, and the copy in TCRdb shows in-frame clones only, minus some. The sample has tens of thousands of clones, about nine tenths seen once; the top ten hold 5.2%. CDR1 is SGHNT, CDR2 YYREEE, per germline (reference sequence). The length of the CDR3 is 15 residues. The ends were cut back, 6 bases at V and 4 bases at J, with 19 bases in the middle. The sequence was collected from a woman aged 40-70 years with stage I lung adenocarcinoma. The material sequenced was peripheral blood, taken before any cancer treatment. The chain uses TRBV5-4 and TRBJ1-2; D remains ambiguous. The DNA of the CDR3 is TGTGCCAGCATCTTCTGGGTTAGAAGGACCTATGGCTACACCTTC. Translated, it gives CASIFWVRRTYGYTF.